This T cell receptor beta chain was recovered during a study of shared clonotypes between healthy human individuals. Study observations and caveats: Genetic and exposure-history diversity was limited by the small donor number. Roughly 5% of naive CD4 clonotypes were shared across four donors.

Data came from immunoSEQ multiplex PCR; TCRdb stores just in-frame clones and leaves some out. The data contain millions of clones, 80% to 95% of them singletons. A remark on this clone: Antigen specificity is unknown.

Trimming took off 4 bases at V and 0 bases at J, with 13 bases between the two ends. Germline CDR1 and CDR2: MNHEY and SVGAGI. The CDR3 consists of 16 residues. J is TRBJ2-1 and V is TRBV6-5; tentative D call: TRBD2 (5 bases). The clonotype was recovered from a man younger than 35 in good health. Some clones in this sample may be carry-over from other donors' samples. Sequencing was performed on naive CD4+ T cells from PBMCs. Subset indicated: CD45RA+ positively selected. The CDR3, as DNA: TGTGCCAGCAGTTCCGGACTCCTGAGCTCCTACAATGAGCAGTTCTTC. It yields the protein CASSSGLLSSYNEQFF.